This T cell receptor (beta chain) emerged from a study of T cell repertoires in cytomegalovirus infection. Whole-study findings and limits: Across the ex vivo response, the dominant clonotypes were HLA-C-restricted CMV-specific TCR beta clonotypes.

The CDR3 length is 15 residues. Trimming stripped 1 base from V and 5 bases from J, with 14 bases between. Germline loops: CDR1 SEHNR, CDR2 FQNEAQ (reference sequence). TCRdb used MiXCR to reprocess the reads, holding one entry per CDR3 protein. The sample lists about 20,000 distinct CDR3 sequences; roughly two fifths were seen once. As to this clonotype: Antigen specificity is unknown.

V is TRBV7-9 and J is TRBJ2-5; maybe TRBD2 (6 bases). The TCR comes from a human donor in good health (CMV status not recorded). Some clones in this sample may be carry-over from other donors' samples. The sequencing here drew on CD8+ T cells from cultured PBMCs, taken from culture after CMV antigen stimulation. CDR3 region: CASSLDTGVTETQYF. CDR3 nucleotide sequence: TGTGCCAGCAGCTTAGACACGGGAGTCACCGAGACCCAGTACTTC.